Below are 9 T cell receptor beta chains sequenced from a single sample in a study of shared clonotypes between healthy human individuals. Some clones are missing from TCRdb's copy, which holds only in-frame ones; the method was immunoSEQ multiplex PCR. Among approximately 2.5 million clones listed, over 85% were seen once. The specimen sequenced was naive CD4+ T cells sorted from blood. Subset defined: CD45RA+ positively selected. These receptors all stem from a man younger than 35 in good health.

The rearrangement joins TRBV5-4 to TRBJ2-7; D assignment may be TRBD1 or TRBD2 (5 bases each). The germline V gene has CDR1 SGHNT and CDR2 YYREEE (reference sequence). With 4 bases removed from V and 4 bases from J, the gap between germline ends came to 18 bases. There are 15 residues in the CDR3. CDR3 sequence: CASSRGPLVTYEQYF. As DNA, the CDR3 is TGTGCCAGCAGCCGGGGACCCCTGGTGACTTACGAGCAGTACTTC.

The sample holds one count of this clone. The V and J genes are TRBV2 and TRBJ1-4, with 9 nucleotides matching TRBD1. The CDR3 sequence is 14 residues long. Trimming took 6 bases from V and 10 from J; bases not matched to a gene: 9. The germline V gene has CDR1 SNHLY and CDR2 FYNNEI. CDR3 in DNA: TGTGCCAGCAGCGACGACAGGGGGGACGCAAAACTGTTTTTT. Its translation is CASSDDRGDAKLFF. The full variable domain, completed using reference TRBV2 and TRBJ1-4, is EPEVTQTPSHQVTQMGQEVILRCVPISNHLYFYWYRQILGQKVEFLVSFYNNEISEKSEIFDDQFSVERPDGSNFTLKIRSTKLEDSAMYFCASSDDRGDAKLFFGSGTQLSVL.

This sequence joins TRBV10-1 and TRBJ2-1, with 9 bases fitting TRBD2. Trimming cost V 2 bases and J 8 bases; bases outside gene matches: 7. CDR3 length: 15 residues. CDR1 and CDR2 from the germline V gene are WNHNN and SYGVQD (reference sequence). The CDR3 region is CASSETSGGIDEQFF. The DNA of the CDR3 is TGCGCCAGCAGTGAGACCAGCGGGGGGATCGATGAGCAGTTCTTC.

This clone was seen just once. J is TRBJ2-2 and V is TRBV7-9, with a weak D call TRBD1 (5 bases). There are 15 residues in the CDR3. Looked up from germline, CDR1 is SEHNR and CDR2 is FQNEAQ (reference sequence). With 5 bases removed from V and 1 base from J, the gap between germline ends came to 11 bases. The DNA for the CDR3 is TGTGCCAGCAGCCAACGTACAGGGAACACCGGGGAGCTGTTTTTT. Translated: CASSQRTGNTGELFF.

This chain uses TRBV19 with TRBJ2-2; 13 bases map to TRBD2. The V gene's germline CDR1 is LNHDA and CDR2 SQIVND (reference sequence). The CDR3 extends over 15 amino acids. V gave up 10 bases and J gave up 8 bases; unmatched junction bases: 10. The CDR3 loop reads CATCGTSGIPGELFF. As DNA, the CDR3 is TGTGCCACCTGTGGGACTAGCGGGATTCCTGGGGAGCTGTTTTTT.

The chain employs TRBV27 and TRBJ2-1; D is perhaps TRBD2 (6 bases). This CDR3 contains 15 residues. V shed 6 bases and J shed 3 bases, with 15 bases lying between them. Germline CDR1 is MNHEY and CDR2 is SMNVEV (reference sequence). CDR3 in DNA: TGTGCCAGCAGCCGCGCCGGGGGAGGCTACAATGAGCAGTTCTTC. It yields the protein CASSRAGGGYNEQFF.

CDR3 region: CASSSNGLSTDTQYF. The CDR3 DNA sequence: TGTGCCAGCAGCTCAAACGGGCTTTCCACAGATACGCAGTATTTT. The chain links TRBV7-9 to TRBJ2-3, with D unresolved. Germline lookup yields CDR1 SEHNR and CDR2 FQNEAQ (reference sequence). Trimming removed 4 bases at V and 2 bases at J, with 13 bases between. This CDR3 comprises 15 residues.

The gene calls are TRBV5-1 and TRBJ2-5; 7 bases are a match to TRBD2. The junction had 2 bases not matched to a gene; V was cut back by 6 bases and J by 0 bases. CDR3 size: 13 residues. Germline V CDR1 and CDR2: SGHRS, YFSETQ. CDR3 bases: TGCGCCAGCACACTAGCGAACCAAGAGACCCAGTACTTC. This gives the protein CASTLANQETQYF. Drawing the rest from reference TRBV5-1 and TRBJ2-5, the complete variable domain is KAGVTQTPRYLIKTRGQQVTLSCSPISGHRSVSWYQQTPGQGLQFLFEYFSETQRNKGNFPGRFSGRQFSNSRSEMNVSTLELGDSALYLCASTLANQETQYFGPGTRLLVL.

The chain has TRBV15 and TRBJ2-5; D might be TRBD1 or TRBD2, each matching 5 bases. Germline V gives CDR1 LNHNV, CDR2 YYDKDF (reference sequence). The V gene lost 4 bases and the J gene lost 7 bases, with 19 bases spanning the gap. CDR3 length: 15 residues. The CDR3 here is CATSKFGEWDRTQYF. DNA for the CDR3: TGTGCCACCAGCAAGTTCGGGGAATGGGACCGGACCCAGTACTTC.